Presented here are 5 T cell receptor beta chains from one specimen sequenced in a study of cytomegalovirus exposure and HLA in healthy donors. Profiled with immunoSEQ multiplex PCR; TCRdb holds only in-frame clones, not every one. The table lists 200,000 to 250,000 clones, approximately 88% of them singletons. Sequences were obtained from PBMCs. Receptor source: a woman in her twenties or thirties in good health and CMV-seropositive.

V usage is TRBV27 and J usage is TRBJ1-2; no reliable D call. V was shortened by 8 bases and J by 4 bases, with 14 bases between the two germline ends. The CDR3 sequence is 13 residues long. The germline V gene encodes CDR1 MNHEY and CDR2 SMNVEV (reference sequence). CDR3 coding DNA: TGTGCCAGCTCTAATCGGAACTTCTATGGCTACACCTTC. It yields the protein CASSNRNFYGYTF.

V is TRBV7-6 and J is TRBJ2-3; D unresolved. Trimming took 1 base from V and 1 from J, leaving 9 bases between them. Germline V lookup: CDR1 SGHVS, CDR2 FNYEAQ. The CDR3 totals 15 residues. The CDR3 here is CASSLGASRTDTQYF. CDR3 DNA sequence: TGTGCCAGCAGCTTAGGCGCGTCCCGCACAGATACGCAGTATTTT.

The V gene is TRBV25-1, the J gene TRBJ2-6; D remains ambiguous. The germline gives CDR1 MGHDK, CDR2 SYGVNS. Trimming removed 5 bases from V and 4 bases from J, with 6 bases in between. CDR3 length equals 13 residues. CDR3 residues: CASSPPGANVLTF. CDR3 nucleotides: TGTGCCAGCAGTCCTCCCGGGGCCAACGTCCTGACTTTC. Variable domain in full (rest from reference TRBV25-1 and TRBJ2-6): EADIYQTPRYLVIGTGKKITLECSQTMGHDKMYWYQQDPGMELHLIHYSYGVNSTEKGDLSSESTVSRIRTEHFPLTLESARPSHTSQYLCASSPPGANVLTFGAGSRLTVL.

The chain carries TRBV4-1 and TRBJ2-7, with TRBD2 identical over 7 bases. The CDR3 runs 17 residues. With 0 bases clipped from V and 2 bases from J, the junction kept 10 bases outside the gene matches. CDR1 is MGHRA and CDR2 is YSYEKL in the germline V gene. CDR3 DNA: TGCGCCAGCAGCCAAGAATTAAGGCGGGAGTACCCCTACGAGCAGTACTTC. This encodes CASSQELRREYPYEQYF.

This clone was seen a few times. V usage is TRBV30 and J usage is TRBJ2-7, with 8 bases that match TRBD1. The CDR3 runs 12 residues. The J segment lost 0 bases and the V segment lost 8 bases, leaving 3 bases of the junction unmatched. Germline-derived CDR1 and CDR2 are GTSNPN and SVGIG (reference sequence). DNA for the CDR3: TGTGCCGCGGGACAGGTCTCCTACGAGCAGTACTTC. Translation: CAAGQVSYEQYF.